Below are 25 T cell receptor beta chains sequenced from a single sample in a study of blood T cells in healthy people across ages. Primers used in a second PCR of about 6 to 11 cycles were a sample-barcoded 5' primer and a J-beta primer mix. TCRdb fed the 5' RACE reads into MiXCR, producing one record per CDR3 protein. Of 1.4 million or so distinct CDR3 sequences listed, about 42% are singletons. Specimen: blood. Receptor source: a woman aged 18-29 years in good health.

The CDR3 region has the DNA TGTGCCATCAGGGGTGCAGGGGACGGCCTCTGGGAGCAGTACTTC. Protein sequence: CAIRGAGDGLWEQYF. V gene TRBV10-3 combines with J gene TRBJ2-7; D may be TRBD1 (6 bases). This CDR3 has 15 amino acids. V was pared by 6 bases and J by 7 bases, with 22 bases between. Germline V lookup: CDR1 ENHRY, CDR2 SYGVKD.

This chain links TRBV7-2 with TRBJ1-2, with unresolved D. The CDR3 is 15 amino acids. Trimming cost V 2 bases and J 0 bases, with 10 bases left between them. In germline, CDR1 is SGHTA, CDR2 FQGNSA. The CDR3 protein is CASSLTQTTNYGYTF. The CDR3 coding sequence is TGTGCCAGCAGCTTAACACAGACCACTAACTATGGCTACACCTTC.

The sample holds a few counts of this clonotype. This chain links TRBV28 with TRBJ1-6; D call uncertain. V dropped 6 bases and J dropped 6 bases, with 12 bases sitting between them. Germline loops: CDR1 MDHEN, CDR2 SYDVKM. This CDR3 has 14 amino acids. The DNA for the CDR3 is TGTGCCAGCAGGGGCGGGCCTACTAATTCACCCCTCCACTTT. Protein: CASRGGPTNSPLHF.

This clonotype was picked up many times. This rearrangement joins TRBV12-3 or TRBV12-4 to TRBJ2-1; 9 nucleotides match TRBD1. The CDR3 is 14 amino acids. The ends lost 1 base at V and 6 bases at J; junction bases unmatched: 1. The CDR3 DNA follows: TGTGCCAGCAGTTTAGAGACAGGGGGCAATGAGCAGTTCTTC. Translated, it gives CASSLETGGNEQFF.

The sample holds many counts of this clonotype. The chain recombines TRBV7-2 with TRBJ2-1; 8 nucleotides align to TRBD1. Germline-derived CDR1 and CDR2 are SGHTA and FQGNSA. The CDR3 covers 15 residues. The V and J ends lost 5 bases and 3 bases, in that order; junction bases with no gene match: 6. CDR3 bases: TGTGCCAGCAGCGGCCGACAGGGGTACTACAATGAGCAGTTCTTC. Its translation is CASSGRQGYYNEQFF.

The chain links TRBV21-1 to TRBJ1-6; the table's D gene call, TRBD1, was not cross checked with the DNA. TRBV21-1 is noted as a pseudogene. This CDR3 is built from 19 residues. CDR3 DNA sequence: TGTGCCAGCAGCAAATTAGACAGGGGAACCCTAAGCTATAATTCACCCCTCCACTTT. Its protein product is CASSKLDRGTLSYNSPLHF.

This chain joins TRBV13 and TRBJ2-7, with 8 bases identical to TRBD1. The junction had 7 bases not matched to a gene; V was cut back by 4 bases and J by 2 bases. The CDR3 is 15 amino acids. CDR1 and CDR2 from the germline V gene are PRHDT and FYEKMQ (reference sequence). The CDR3 sequence: CASSSRETGAYEQYF. The CDR3 DNA sequence: TGTGCCAGCAGCTCCCGGGAGACAGGGGCCTACGAGCAGTACTTC.

This clonotype was picked up a small number of times. The chain links TRBV6-2 or TRBV6-3 to TRBJ1-5; TRBD1 matches 7 bases. The trim removed 4 bases at V and 6 bases at J, leaving 6 bases unmatched. CDR1 and CDR2 from the germline V gene are MNHEY and SVGEGT. This CDR3 spans 14 amino acids. The CDR3 is CASSLDRVSQPQHF. CDR3 DNA: TGTGCCAGCAGTTTAGACAGGGTCTCTCAGCCCCAGCATTTT.

The chain carries TRBV7-3 and TRBJ2-2; 7 nucleotides line up with TRBD1. The CDR3 loop spans 14 amino acids. Germline trimming cut 4 bases from V and 6 bases from J; bases unmatched to any gene: 5. Looked up from germline, CDR1 is SGHTA and CDR2 is FQGTGA. The CDR3 here is CASSYRQGPGELFF. CDR3 bases: TGTGCCAGCAGCTACCGACAGGGCCCCGGGGAGCTGTTTTTT.

This clonotype has only a few counts. This rearrangement joins TRBV12-3 or TRBV12-4 to TRBJ2-5, with 7 positions matching TRBD1. CDR3 length equals 14 residues. After removal of 6 bases from V and 5 bases from J, the junction contained 9 bases not matched to a gene. The CDR3 nucleotides are TGTGCCAGCAGGACTGACAGGGTCGGGGAGACCCAGTACTTC. This encodes CASRTDRVGETQYF.

The table lists this clonotype with a few counts. This chain links TRBV27 with TRBJ1-5; D is unclear. The germline CDR1 and CDR2 sequences are MNHEY and SMNVEV (reference sequence). The V end lost 6 bases, the J end lost 5 bases, and 8 bases lay between the germline ends. The CDR3 runs 12 residues. For the CDR3, the DNA is TGTGCCAGCAGCACACTCGATCAGCCCCAGCATTTT. It yields the protein CASSTLDQPQHF.

This clonotype was observed a handful of times. J is TRBJ2-1 and V is TRBV7-3; 11 nucleotides line up with TRBD2. Unmatched junction bases numbered 4, after V lost 2 bases and J lost 4 bases. The CDR3 spans 16 residues. The V gene's germline CDR1 is SGHTA and CDR2 FQGTGA. This CDR3 is CASSLGRTSGYNEQFF. The CDR3 DNA sequence: TGTGCCAGCAGCTTAGGCAGGACTAGCGGGTACAATGAGCAGTTCTTC.

This clonotype has more than one count but fewer than ten. The genes are TRBV14 and TRBJ1-1, with a weak D call TRBD1 (6 bases). Looked up from germline, CDR1 is SGHDN and CDR2 is FVKESK. Between the trimmed V and J ends, which lost 4 bases and 5 bases, there was a span of 17 bases. The CDR3 is made up of 15 amino acids. The CDR3 nucleotides are TGTGCCAGCAGCCTAGGGCCACAGGGACGGACTGAAGCTTTCTTT. Amino acid sequence: CASSLGPQGRTEAFF.

This clonotype occurred a few times. The rearrangement links TRBV27 to TRBJ2-5; the D gene is possibly TRBD1 (5 bases). V lost 1 base and J 5 bases, leaving 14 bases between the germline ends. From germline, CDR1 is MNHEY and CDR2 SMNVEV (reference sequence). The CDR3 loop spans 15 amino acids. The CDR3 protein is CASSLWSAGYETQYF. Here the CDR3 DNA reads TGTGCCAGCAGTTTATGGTCTGCAGGGTACGAGACCCAGTACTTC.

This clonotype came up a few times. The chain employs TRBV6-2 or TRBV6-3 and TRBJ2-1; the D is unclear. Germline CDR1 and CDR2: MNHEY and SVGEGT. The CDR3 has 15 residues. Trimming removed 5 bases at V and 4 bases at J, with 15 bases between. The chain's CDR3 is CASSPSRWGYNEQFF. DNA for the CDR3: TGTGCCAGCAGTCCCTCGAGGTGGGGATACAATGAGCAGTTCTTC.

The chain combines TRBV9 with TRBJ1-2; D not resolved. Germline V lookup: CDR1 SGDLS, CDR2 YYNGEE. V was pared by 3 bases and J by 2 bases, with 14 bases between. This CDR3 spans 15 amino acids. The CDR3 nucleotides are TGTGCCAGCAGCGGAGCAAGGTCGGGGAACTATGGCTACACCTTC. This sequence encodes CASSGARSGNYGYTF.

This sequence joins TRBV7-2 and TRBJ2-7; no firm D call. Germline-derived CDR1 and CDR2 are SGHTA and FQGNSA. The CDR3 extends over 13 amino acids. Trimming removed 1 base from V and 4 bases from J, with 8 bases in between. The CDR3 coding sequence is TGTGCCAGCAGCTTAGTGGATCAGTACGAGCAGTACTTC. It is translated as CASSLVDQYEQYF.

A few counts support this clonotype. This chain uses TRBV6-2 or TRBV6-3 with TRBJ1-1; possible D gene TRBD1, 6 bases. The CDR3 consists of 17 residues. V was cut by 2 bases and J by 5 bases, with 21 bases left in between. The germline V gene has CDR1 MNHEY and CDR2 SVGEGT. For the CDR3, the DNA is TGTGCCAGCAGTTACGCCAACAGGGATCGGCGGTTGACTGAAGCTTTCTTT. Its protein product is CASSYANRDRRLTEAFF.

Concerning this clonotype itself: Just one base apart from a much larger clone, this may be a read error. The V and J genes are TRBV29-1 and TRBJ2-3; D possibly corresponds to TRBD1 (5 bases). CDR1 is SQVTM, CDR2 ANQGSEA, per germline. V lost 3 bases and J lost 4, with 11 bases in between. CDR3 length equals 13 residues. This CDR3 is CSVDQGFPDTQYF. In DNA form, the CDR3 reads TGCAGCGTTGATCAGGGTTTCCCAGATACGCAGTATTTT.

The chain combines TRBV9 with TRBJ1-2; D uncertain. V lost 5 bases and J 4 bases, leaving 12 bases between the germline ends. The germline V gene encodes CDR1 SGDLS and CDR2 YYNGEE. The CDR3 spans 13 residues. CDR3 sequence reads: CASSAGYGYGYTF. The DNA of the CDR3 is TGTGCCAGCAGTGCAGGATACGGCTATGGCTACACCTTC.

The J gene is TRBJ1-1, the V gene TRBV12-3 or TRBV12-4; 7 positions match TRBD1. The CDR3 loop spans 17 amino acids. The V and J ends lost 3 bases and 1 base, in that order; junction bases with no gene match: 11. The CDR3 is CASSFRQGGLRNTEAFF. The CDR3 DNA sequence: TGTGCCAGCAGTTTCAGGCAGGGGGGGCTGAGGAACACTGAAGCTTTCTTT.

This clonotype was recorded a few times. This rearrangement joins TRBV12-5 to TRBJ2-1; D unresolved. Trimming removed 3 bases from V and 2 bases from J, with 8 bases in between. This CDR3 contains 14 residues. Germline V gene sequence: CDR1 LGHNT, CDR2 FRNRAP. CDR3 in DNA: TGTGCTAGTGGTTTCGAAGGTCCCTACAATGAGCAGTTCTTC. This translates into CASGFEGPYNEQFF.

The chain recombines TRBV7-2 with TRBJ2-1; D gene uncertain. The CDR3 is 17 amino acids. Per the germline V gene, CDR1 is SGHTA and CDR2 is FQGNSA. V was clipped by 0 bases and J by 6 bases, with 18 bases between them. The CDR3 sequence is CASSLATRNPPLNEQFF. The CDR3 DNA sequence: TGTGCCAGCAGCTTAGCAACTCGGAACCCCCCACTCAATGAGCAGTTCTTC.

The J gene is TRBJ2-5, the V gene TRBV18, with D unclear. V lost 2 bases, J lost 5 bases, and 12 bases lay in between. Germline assignment: CDR1 KGHSH and CDR2 LQKENI. The CDR3 runs 14 residues. The CDR3 here is CASSPSLGYETQYF. DNA of the CDR3: TGTGCCAGCTCACCATCGTTGGGCTACGAGACCCAGTACTTC.

V and J are TRBV20-1 and TRBJ2-1; the D gene is possibly TRBD2 (5 bases). Looked up from germline, CDR1 is DFQATT and CDR2 is SNEGSKA (reference sequence). The germline V and J ends were trimmed by 1 base and 4 bases, with 14 bases remaining between them. The CDR3 loop spans 15 amino acids. CDR3 sequence reads: CSARASRETYNEQFF. Here the CDR3 DNA reads TGCAGTGCTAGAGCATCGAGGGAGACGTACAATGAGCAGTTCTTC.